Listed below are T cell receptor beta chains from one sample, sequenced in a study of shared clonotypes between healthy human individuals. The repertoire was sequenced with immunoSEQ multiplex PCR; TCRdb's copy has only in-frame clones and lacks some. This table holds over a million clones, around 98.5% found once. Sequencing input: naive CD4+ T cells sorted from blood. All receptors derive from a man aged 30 to 45 in good health. Each CDR3 is given with its conserved first and last residue. The D gene is left open where the match is weak. Clone size is not always given. Where it is, it says once, few, many or a class for expanded clones.

>TRBV6-5|TRBJ1-3|TRBD1|NA
TGTGCCAGCAGAGGAGGGGGCCTTGGAAACACCATATATTTT
CASRGGGLGNTIYF
>TRBV13|TRBJ1-3|NA|NA
TGTGCCAGCAGCTTTTCTCCGGGTTTTGACTCTGGAAACACCATATATTTT
CASSFSPGFDSGNTIYF
>TRBV5-4|TRBJ2-1|TRBD2|NA
TGTGCCAGCAGCACTAGCGGGCATCGCTCCTACAATGAGCAGTTCTTC
CASSTSGHRSYNEQFF
>TRBV2|TRBJ2-3|TRBD2|NA
TGTGCCAGCAGAGGGACTAGCGGGACTGGCACAGATACGCAGTATTTT
CASRGTSGTGTDTQYF
>TRBV28|TRBJ2-5|NA|NA
TGTGCCAGCAGTTTAGGGACAATAGAGACCCAGTACTTC
CASSLGTIETQYF
>TRBV5-1|TRBJ1-2|TRBD1|NA
TGCGCCAGCAGCAAGGACAGGGGTGGCTACACCTTC
CASSKDRGGYTF
>TRBV7-9|TRBJ2-7|TRBD2|NA
TGTGCCAGCAGCGCCGGGACTAGCGATCTTTACGAGCAGTACTTC
CASSAGTSDLYEQYF
>TRBV18|TRBJ1-2|NA|NA
TGTGCCAGCTCACCAACCCAGGATCTCGACTATGGCTACACCTTC
CASSPTQDLDYGYTF
>TRBV27|TRBJ1-1|NA|NA
TGTGCCAGCAGCTTATGGCGGGGGACTGAAGCTTTCTTT
CASSLWRGTEAFF
>TRBV28|TRBJ1-5|NA|NA
TGTGCCAGCAGTTCGTGGGGGAACAATCAGCCCCAGCATTTT
CASSSWGNNQPQHF
>TRBV5-8|TRBJ2-5|TRBD1|NA
TGTGCCAGCAGCCGCCGGACAGGGCTATTGGAGACCCAGTACTTC
CASSRRTGLLETQYF
>TRBV5-1|TRBJ2-1|TRBD2|NA
TGCGCCAGCAGCTTCGGCCTAGCGGGAGAGGGTGAGCAGTTCTTC
CASSFGLAGEGEQFF
>TRBV6-1|TRBJ2-4|TRBD1|NA
TGTGCCAGCAGGGAGACAGGGGCCCCAATTCAGTACTTC
CASRETGAPIQYF
>TRBV13|TRBJ2-1|NA|NA
TGTGCCAGCAGCTTGACTAGTCCCAATGAGCAGTTCTTC
CASSLTSPNEQFF
>TRBV6-5|TRBJ2-3|NA|once
TGTGCCAGCAGTTACGCCGACAGCACAGATACGCAGTATTTT
CASSYADSTDTQYF
>TRBV7-2|TRBJ1-5|TRBD1|NA
TGTGCCAGCAGCAGACAGGGGACGGATCAGCCCCAGCATTTT
CASSRQGTDQPQHF
>TRBV5-4|TRBJ2-3|NA|NA
TGTGCCAGCAGCCGACAGCAGGCTAGCACAGATACGCAGTATTTT
CASSRQQASTDTQYF
>TRBV7-2|TRBJ2-7|NA|NA
TGTGCCAGCAGCCTTACCCAGGTCCCCTACGAGCAGTACTTC
CASSLTQVPYEQYF
>TRBV29-1|TRBJ1-1|NA|NA
TGCAGCGTTGAAAGACCGTTGAACACTGAAGCTTTCTTT
CSVERPLNTEAFF
>TRBV7-8|TRBJ1-1|NA|NA
TGTGCCAGCAGCTACGTTAGGTTGGGGAACACTGAAGCTTTCTTT
CASSYVRLGNTEAFF
>TRBV11-2|TRBJ2-5|TRBD1|NA
TGTGCCAGCAGCGAGACAGGGTGGGAGACCCAGTACTTC
CASSETGWETQYF
>TRBV6-5|TRBJ2-3|NA|NA
TGTGCCAGCACCAACCATTGGGGGGATACGCAGTATTTT
CASTNHWGDTQYF
>TRBV18|TRBJ2-2|NA|NA
TGTGCCAGCTCACCTATGAGCGGGACCGGGGAGCTGTTTTTT
CASSPMSGTGELFF
>TRBV5-1|TRBJ2-5|TRBD1|NA
TGCGCCAGCAGCTTGCCCGGGACAGGCGAGACCCAGTACTTC
CASSLPGTGETQYF
>TRBV5-1|TRBJ1-2|TRBD1|NA
TGCGCCAGCAGCCAGGACAGGGTCGAGACGGGTACCTTC
CASSQDRVETGTF
>TRBV10-2|TRBJ2-1|NA|NA
TGCGCCATGCGGGCCCAGACGGGGAACTATGAGCAGTTCTTC
CAMRAQTGNYEQFF
>TRBV12-5|TRBJ1-2|TRBD1|NA
TGTGCTAGTGGTTTGGGGGGACAGCGCTATGGCTACACCTTC
CASGLGGQRYGYTF
>TRBV14|TRBJ1-1|NA|NA
TGTGCCAGCAGCCAAGATCCAACAGGGCTTGTGTTTAACACTGAAGCTTTCTTT
CASSQDPTGLVFNTEAFF
>TRBV19|TRBJ2-5|TRBD2|NA
TGTGCCAGTAGTACCGGGACTAGCGGGAGGGTGGAGACCCAGTACTTC
CASSTGTSGRVETQYF
>TRBV6-1|TRBJ2-2|TRBD1|NA
TGTGCCAGCGGGTGGACAGGGAACACCGGGGAGCTGTTTTTT
CASGWTGNTGELFF
>TRBV6-5|TRBJ1-1|NA|NA
TGTGCCAGCAGTCAGGGTAGCACTGAAGCTTTCTTT
CASSQGSTEAFF
>TRBV9|TRBJ2-2|NA|NA
TGTGCCAGCAGCCTGGACATCTCGAACACCGGGGAGCTGTTTTTT
CASSLDISNTGELFF
>TRBV5-1|TRBJ1-2|NA|NA
TGCGCCAGCAGCTTGGAGACAGGCAACTATGGCTACACCTTC
CASSLETGNYGYTF
>TRBV19|TRBJ2-7|TRBD2|NA
TGTGCCAGTAGTCTAGCGGGAAACTCCTACGAGCAGTACTTC
CASSLAGNSYEQYF
>TRBV20-1|TRBJ2-5|NA|NA
TGCAGTGCTCCCTCCCAAGAGACCCAGTACTTC
CSAPSQETQYF
>TRBV18|TRBJ2-1|NA|few
TGTGCCAGCTCACCACCTAGTAGTTGGGAGCAGTTCTTC
CASSPPSSWEQFF
>TRBV7-6|TRBJ2-3|TRBD1|NA
TGTGCCAGCAGCTTAAGGGGACAGGGTAGATTGGATACGCAGTATTTT
CASSLRGQGRLDTQYF
>TRBV6-1|TRBJ2-7|NA|NA
TGTGCCAGCAGTGAGGGGCCTAGCAACAGAGGCTACGAGCAGTACTTC
CASSEGPSNRGYEQYF
>TRBV28|TRBJ2-7|NA|once
TGTGCCAGCAGTTTATATGCCAGAAACTACGAGCAGTACTTC
CASSLYARNYEQYF
>TRBV7-9|TRBJ2-7|NA|NA
TGTGCCAGCAGCTCCGGGGGACTGGGGACCTACGAGCAGTACTTC
CASSSGGLGTYEQYF
>TRBV7-3|TRBJ2-3|NA|NA
TGTGCCAGCAGCTTATCCGGTGATACGCAGTATTTT
CASSLSGDTQYF
>TRBV12-5|TRBJ2-1|TRBD1|once
TGTGCTAGTGGCTCCGGGACAGGGGTCTATGAGCAGTTCTTC
CASGSGTGVYEQFF
>TRBV7-9|TRBJ2-1|TRBD1|NA
TGTGCCAGCAGCGACGACAGGGCGCGTAATGAGCAGTTCTTC
CASSDDRARNEQFF
>TRBV5-4|TRBJ2-7|NA|NA
TGTGCCAGCAGCTTGCAGGGGGGAACAGGACGGCTTGAGCAGTACTTC
CASSLQGGTGRLEQYF
>TRBV30|TRBJ2-5|NA|NA
TGTGCCTGGAATGAACCGGGAGCCGCTAGGGACTTC
CAWNEPGAARDF